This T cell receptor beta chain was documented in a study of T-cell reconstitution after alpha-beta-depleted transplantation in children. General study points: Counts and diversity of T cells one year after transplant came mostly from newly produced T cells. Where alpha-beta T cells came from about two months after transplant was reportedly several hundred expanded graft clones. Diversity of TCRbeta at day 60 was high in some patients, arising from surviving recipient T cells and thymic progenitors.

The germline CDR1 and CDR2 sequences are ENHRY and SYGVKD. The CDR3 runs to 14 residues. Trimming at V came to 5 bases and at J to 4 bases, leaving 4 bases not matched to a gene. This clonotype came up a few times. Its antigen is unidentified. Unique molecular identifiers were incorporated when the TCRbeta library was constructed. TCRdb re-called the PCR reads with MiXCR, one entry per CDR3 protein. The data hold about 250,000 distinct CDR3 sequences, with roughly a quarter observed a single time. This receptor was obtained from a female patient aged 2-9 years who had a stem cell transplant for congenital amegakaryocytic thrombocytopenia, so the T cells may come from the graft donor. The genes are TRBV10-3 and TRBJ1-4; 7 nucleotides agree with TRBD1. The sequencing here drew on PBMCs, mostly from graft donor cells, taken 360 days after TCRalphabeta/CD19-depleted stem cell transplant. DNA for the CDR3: TGTGCCATCAGTACCGGGACAGTTAATGAAAAACTGTTTTTT. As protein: CAISTGTVNEKLFF.